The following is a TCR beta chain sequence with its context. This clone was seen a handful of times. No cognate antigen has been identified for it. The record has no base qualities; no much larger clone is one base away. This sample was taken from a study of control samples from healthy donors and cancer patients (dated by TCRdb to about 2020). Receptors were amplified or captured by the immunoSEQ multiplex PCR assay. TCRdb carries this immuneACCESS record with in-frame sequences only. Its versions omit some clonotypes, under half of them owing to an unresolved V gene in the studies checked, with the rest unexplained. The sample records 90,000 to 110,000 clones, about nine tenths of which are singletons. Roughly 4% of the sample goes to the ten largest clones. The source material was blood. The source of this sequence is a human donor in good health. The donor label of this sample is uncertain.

The nucleotides read TGTGCCAGCAGCACCCGGGACAGGGCCACAGATACGCAGTATTTT. Its translation is CASSTRDRATDTQYF. The chain employs TRBV9 and TRBJ2-3, and 9 junction bases match TRBD1. Unmatched junction bases come to 5, with V trimmed by 4 bases and J by 2 bases. There are 15 amino acids in the CDR3, from cysteine to phenylalanine inclusive. Only the CDR3 DNA stays, 45 bases, in frame from base 1. Sequences SGDLS (CDR1) and YYNGEE (CDR2) are obtained from the germline V gene.